The sequence of this TCR beta chain was determined in a study of cytomegalovirus exposure and HLA in healthy donors (dated by TCRdb to about 2017). The study in broad terms: An earlier analysis of approximately 640 of the donors reported 276 Gb of sequence data and 100 million to 140 million unique TCR beta sequences from 150 million to 200 million T cells. An early release that covered some 630 HLA-typed donors contained approximately 320 gigabases of sequencing data and tens of millions of unique TCR sequences. The genetic ancestry cluster associated with self-reported Caucasian donors included 81% of the 300 to 450 genotyped donors. The aim of the study was to test whether cataloging public T cell receptors could identify signatures of past pathogen exposure. The study profiled the T cell repertoires of 500 to 800 subjects by immunosequencing and related them to cytomegalovirus serostatus. Besides the first cohort of 550 to 750 subjects, a separate validation cohort made up of roughly 120 different subjects was used. High-throughput TCR immunosequencing, statistical association of individual TCRs with disease status, and machine learning were combined to predict cytomegalovirus infection status. To study patterns of TCR occurrence, a later analysis re-analyzed previously published TCR beta repertoires from under 750 donors and added high-resolution HLA genotyping. In the later analysis, no new phenotypic data were used to find candidate immune exposures; instead, reliance was placed on TCR beta sequences and their occurrence across donors. An earlier analysis of roughly 600 of the donors used high-throughput TCR beta sequencing to judge whether each TCR beta V gene segment behaved as functional or pseudogenic. Donor age, sex, ethnicity and CMV serostatus were collected together with the repertoire data. A later genetic analysis took genome-wide SNP genotypes for about three fifths of the 666 donors and used that subset as a discovery cohort. All discovery cohort repertoires had been generated using a single sequencing platform. HLA typing covered class I and class II loci at four-digit resolution. Typing coverage differed by locus: A, B, C, DRB1 and DQB1 were typed in about 620-640 donors, DQA1 in about 500, DPA1 in 600 to 610, and DPB1 in about 450. Several DR-DQ haplotypes were handled as single units for association and clustering because linkage in the cohort was strong. Among some 400 genotyped donors of the cohort, an average of around 240,000 unique TCR beta nucleotide sequences were sequenced per donor, around 20% of them non-productive. On the study overall, not on this receptor specifically: Because the 87-base-pair reads could not distinguish some IMGT-functional V segments, including TRBV6-2 and TRBV6-3, those segments were excluded. A later analysis found that TCR association rates varied across HLA loci, with DRB1 alleles showing the most associated TCRs and HLA-C alleles the fewest. Because counts were too low, about 17 rarely observed V segments, including chromosome 9 orphons, were excluded from the earlier analysis of 587 of the donors. Linkage disequilibrium might explain the correlated functional status among segregating V segments, but an unknown experimental factor could not be ruled out. At a false discovery rate of 0.05, a later analysis linked under 20,000 TCR beta sequences to specific HLA alleles. Roughly uniform sequencing depth across donors was assumed in presence/absence analyses, although this assumption may not hold. A later analysis reported that several top co-occurrence clusters appeared linked to parvovirus B19, influenza, CMV and Epstein-Barr virus. Cytomegalovirus status was reported to be diagnosed by the classifier with high specificity and sensitivity in both the original and validation cohorts. A later analysis found that most CMV-associated TCR beta chains appeared HLA-restricted, with HLA associations seemingly driven largely by CMV exposure. In an earlier analysis of roughly 560 of the donors, most TCR beta V segments were observed in productive rearrangements about 87% or about 30% of the time, broadly matching IMGT annotations. The study gave a list of more than 150 TCR beta chains associated with cytomegalovirus. Because HLA typing was unavailable for some donors at each locus, only the typed subset was used in association tests. Across donors, most TCR sequences were observed very rarely, whereas some public TCRs were present in many individuals. According to a later genetic analysis, donors in an Asian-associated ancestry cluster had fewer N-insertions in productive TCRs than the approximately 610-donor mean. When HLA alleles, especially DR and DQ, strongly co-occurred, attributing TCR associations to individual alleles was difficult. CMV serostatus was the only immune exposure information available for the cohort. The sequencing pipeline was judged likely to have produced a cluster of highly shared sequence variants as a technical artifact. A further reported finding was that TCR beta sequences accurately predicted the HLA-A and HLA-B alleles for most subjects in the first cohort. An association between a missense DCLRE1C variant and V-gene and J-gene trimming of TCR beta chains was found in a later genetic analysis and replicated in an independent cohort. In this cohort, only TCR beta chains were sequenced, and detectable features were limited by the absence of alpha or paired-chain data. In a later analysis, HLA-associated TCR beta chains showed more clonal expansion and lower generation probabilities than non-associated chains that were equally common. According to the authors, the approach could potentially be generalized to other disease states and immunological phenotypes. In vitro tests confirmed that a few of the cytomegalovirus-associated TCR beta chains recognize cytomegalovirus antigens.

The library was obtained by the immunoSEQ multiplex PCR assay. For the multiplex PCR, a mixture combining 60 forward primers for TCR Vbeta segments and 13 reverse primers for TCR Jbeta segments was used. The CDR3 region of rearranged TCR beta genes was amplified from genomic DNA with a multiplex PCR assay. On the Illumina HiSeq System, the amplified TCR beta libraries were sequenced as 87-base-pair reads. For the original study's pipeline: In a later analysis, 77 million or so unique TCR beta chains were counted across the 650 to 700 repertoires, and about 9.9 million of these chains were shared by at least two donors. A nearest-neighbor algorithm error-corrected the raw reads and collapsed the reads into unique sequences, merging closely related sequences to remove PCR and sequencing errors. CDR3 sequences were aligned to IMGT reference sequences to assign V, D and J gene segments. For a sequence to be retained, a match of at least six nucleotides to both a V gene segment and a J gene segment was required. A rearrangement was called productive if the CDR3 had no stop codons and remained in frame with V and J, and every other rearrangement was called non-productive. Following IMGT convention, CDR3 was defined as the stretch from the second conserved V-encoded cysteine up to the conserved J-encoded phenylalanine. The earlier analysis of fewer than 750 of the donors excluded sequences that lacked an unambiguous match to a single V gene segment. An earlier analysis of about 590 of the donors classified V segments as functional when productive rearrangements were above 56.7% and as segregating when the standard deviation between donors was above 5%. A statistical classification framework was built to diagnose cytomegalovirus status from the catalog of TCR beta chain sequences. A later analysis assigned V and J genes by comparing TCR nucleotide sequences with IMGT/GENE-DB human TR gene sequences. In a later analysis, CDR3 sequences and most-parsimonious VDJ recombination scenarios were assigned using the TCRdist pipeline. A later analysis defined each TCR beta chain by its CDR3 amino acid sequence plus V-gene family, and excluded reads lacking a unique V-gene family. To address suspected cross-contamination and a sequencing artifact, a later analysis removed approximately 590 highly shared, low-generation-probability nucleotide sequences. In a later analysis, a clonal expansion index for each public chain was calculated from normalized within-repertoire ranks of inferred template counts. A later analysis computed generation probabilities with a VDJ recombination model fitted to out-of-frame rearrangements, and checked the results against IGoR. Hypergeometric tests were used in a later analysis to score TCR-TCR, TCR-HLA and TCR-CMV co-occurrence, with a repertoire-size bias correction applied to the TCR pairs. A later analysis estimated false discovery rates by permuting HLA or CMV assignments 20 times. A later analysis grouped co-occurring TCRs with DBSCAN, adding TCRdist sequence similarity when clustering within HLA-allele-positive subsets. Repertoires with fewer than 30,000 or more than 120,000 public chains, plus five repertoires with anomalous nucleotide sharing, were excluded from co-occurrence clustering. TCRdb holds this immuneACCESS table with in-frame rearrangements only. Some clones are missing; in checked studies, unresolved V genes explain under half, and the rest has no known cause. D and trimming come from the DNA, and the V and J calls and clone size come from that table. Here the sample has 80,000 to 95,000 clones; roughly two thirds occur a single time. Roughly 6.7% of the sample is taken by the ten largest.

In total, approximately 610 healthy bone marrow donors made up the cohort. At the time of sampling, all cohort members were nominally healthy, though unrecorded immune exposures were likely present. The donor was CMV seronegative and belonged to the group of roughly 330 seronegative cohort members. A peripheral blood sample was provided by each donor, and peripheral blood mononuclear cells were used for TCR beta sequencing. The Qiagen DNeasy Blood Extraction Kit was used to extract genomic DNA from the blood cell samples. Measured from the cysteine to the phenylalanine, the CDR3 is 14 residues long. The DNA shown is the 42-base CDR3, in frame from base 1. CDR1 and CDR2, looked up from the germline V gene, are SGHAT and FQNNGV. Trimming removed 8 bases from V and 4 bases from J, leaving 14 bases between the germline ends. This clone was picked up a small number of times. The antigen it recognizes is unknown. There are no base qualities to consult, and no much larger clone falls within one base.

The sequencing sample was made of PBMCs. The clonotype was recovered from a woman between 25 and 40 years old in good health and CMV-seronegative. The sequence links TRBV11-2 to TRBJ2-2, with a weak D call of TRBD2 (6 bases match). The CDR3 has the sequence CASGGSRGTGELFF. The DNA sequence reads TGTGCCAGCGGAGGGTCCCGGGGCACCGGGGAGCTGTTTTTT.